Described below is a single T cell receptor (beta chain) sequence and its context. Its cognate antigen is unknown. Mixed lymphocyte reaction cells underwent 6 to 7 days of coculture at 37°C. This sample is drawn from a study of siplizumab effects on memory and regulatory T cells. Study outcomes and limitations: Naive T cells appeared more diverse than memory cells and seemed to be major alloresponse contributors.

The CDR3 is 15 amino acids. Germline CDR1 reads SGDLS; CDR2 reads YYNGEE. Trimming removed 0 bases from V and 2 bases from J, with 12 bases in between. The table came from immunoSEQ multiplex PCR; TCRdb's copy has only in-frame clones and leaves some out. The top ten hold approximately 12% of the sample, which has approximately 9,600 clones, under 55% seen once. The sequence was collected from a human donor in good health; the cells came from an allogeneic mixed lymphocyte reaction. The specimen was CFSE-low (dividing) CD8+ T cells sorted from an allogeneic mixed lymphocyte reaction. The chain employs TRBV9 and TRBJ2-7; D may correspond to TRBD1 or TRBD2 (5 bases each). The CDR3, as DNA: TGTGCCAGCAGCGTAGAGGGACGTTCCCCCTACGAGCAGTACTTC. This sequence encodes CASSVEGRSPYEQYF.